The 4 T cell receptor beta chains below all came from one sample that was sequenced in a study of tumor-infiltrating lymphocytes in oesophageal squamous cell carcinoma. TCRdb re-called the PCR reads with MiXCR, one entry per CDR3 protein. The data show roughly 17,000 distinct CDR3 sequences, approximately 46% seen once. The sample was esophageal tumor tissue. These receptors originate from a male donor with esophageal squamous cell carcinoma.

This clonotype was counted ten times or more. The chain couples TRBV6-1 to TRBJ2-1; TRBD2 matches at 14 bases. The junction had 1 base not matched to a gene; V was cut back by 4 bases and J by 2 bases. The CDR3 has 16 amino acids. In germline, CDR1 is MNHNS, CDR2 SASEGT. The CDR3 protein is CASSGGLAGAYNEQFF. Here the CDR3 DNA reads TGTGCCAGCAGTGGGGGACTAGCGGGAGCCTACAATGAGCAGTTCTTC.

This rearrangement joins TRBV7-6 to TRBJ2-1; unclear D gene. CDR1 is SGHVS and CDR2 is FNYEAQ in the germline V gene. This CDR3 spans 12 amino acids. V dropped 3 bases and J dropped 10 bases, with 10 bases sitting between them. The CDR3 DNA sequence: TGTGCCAGCAGCTTGGTTTATGTGGAGCAGTTCTTC. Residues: CASSLVYVEQFF.

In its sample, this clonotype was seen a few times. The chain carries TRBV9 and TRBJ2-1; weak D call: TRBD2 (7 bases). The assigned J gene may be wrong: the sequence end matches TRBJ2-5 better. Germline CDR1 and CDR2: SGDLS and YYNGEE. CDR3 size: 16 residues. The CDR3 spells CASSSQGGGFQETQYF. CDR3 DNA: TGTGCCAGCAGCTCCCAAGGGGGGGGTTTTCAGGAGACCCAGTACTTC.

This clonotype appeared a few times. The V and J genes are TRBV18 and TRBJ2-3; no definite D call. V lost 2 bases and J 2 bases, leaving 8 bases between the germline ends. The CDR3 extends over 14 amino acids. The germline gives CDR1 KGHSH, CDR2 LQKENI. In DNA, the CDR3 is TGTGCCAGCTCACCAATCCAGGACACAGATACGCAGTATTTT. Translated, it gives CASSPIQDTDTQYF.